These 2 T cell receptor beta chains were sequenced from one sample in a study of glioma-infiltrating T cells. Amplification of TCR alpha and beta CDR3 regions from RNA used iRepertoire nested multiplex PCR. TCRdb called the multiplex PCR reads again in MiXCR, with one record for every CDR3 protein. The sample lists about 190,000 distinct CDR3 sequences; more than 30% were seen once. Source material: glioma tissue, nonneoplastic brain tissue, or PBMCs (not recorded which). The receptor source for this set is a human donor with low-grade glioma or glioblastoma, undergoing nonglioma brain surgery, or in good health (not recorded which).

This clonotype was found many times. Written as DNA, the CDR3 is TGTGCCAGCAGGACTAGCGGCCAAGAGACCCAGTACTTC. Translated: CASRTSGQETQYF. The chain employs TRBV6-2 or TRBV6-3 and TRBJ2-5; TRBD2 matches at 9 bases. V was clipped by 6 bases and J by 1 base; unmatched bases: 0. Germline values: CDR1 MNHEY, CDR2 SVGEGT. The CDR3 totals 13 residues.

This clonotype was counted at least ten times. The V call is TRBV2, the J call TRBJ2-5, with TRBD1 as a possible D gene (6 bases). The CDR3 has 14 amino acids. Germline-derived CDR1 and CDR2 are SNHLY and FYNNEI. V gave up 6 bases and J gave up 2 bases, with 13 bases separating them. CDR3: CASSDTGQQETQYF. The CDR3 bases are TGTGCCAGCAGCGATACTGGACAGCAAGAGACCCAGTACTTC.